This TCR beta chain stems from a study of blood T cell repertoires in COVID-19. Study overall: Acute and convalescent COVID-19 specimens originated in the United States, Italy and Spain.

J gave up 11 bases and V 3 bases, and 7 bases lay outside the gene matches. CDR1 LNHDA and CDR2 SQIVND come from the germline V gene (reference sequence). This CDR3 comprises 14 residues. Profiled with immunoSEQ multiplex PCR; TCRdb holds only in-frame clones, not every one. The top ten clones hold about 12% of a sample with 250,000 or so clones, about 83% of them seen once. This chain connects TRBV19 to TRBJ2-1; TRBD2 agrees at 10 bases. The origin of this receptor is a man of 80 years or more with acute or convalescent COVID-19. Sample: peripheral blood. In nucleotides, the CDR3 is TGTGCCAGTAGTATGGAGCGGGAGGGCCAAAAGCAGTTCTTC. Amino acids: CASSMEREGQKQFF. The full variable domain, with the rest looked up from reference TRBV19 and TRBJ2-1, is DGGITQSPKYLFRKEGQNVTLSCEQNLNHDAMYWYRQDPGQGLRLIYYSQIVNDFQKGDIAEGYSVSREKKESFPLTVTSAQKNPTAFYLCASSMEREGQKQFFGPGTRLTVL.